In its sample, the clone carrying this T cell receptor (beta chain) was seen a few times. Its antigen is unknown. This CDR3 region has 11 residues. Germline V gene lookup returns CDR1 MDHEN and CDR2 SYDVKM. Unmatched junction bases numbered 2, after V lost 1 base and J lost 14 bases. Under the authors' procedure: Variation in CDR3 across clinicopathological groups served as the basis for constructing a distant-metastasis classifier in papillary thyroid cancer. TCRdb re-called the PCR reads via MiXCR. The V and J calls were determined by TCRdb, not by the authors. The repertoire holds about 38,000 clones, with 40% to 55% as singletons. This specimen comes from a study of metastatic and nonmetastatic thyroid tumors. Across the whole study: Thyroid patients, malignant and benign, had repertoires compared across blood and tumor or nodule tissue. Whole-study results and caveats: Significantly greater TCR beta diversity was reportedly found in malignant thyroid tumors than in benign nodules (in blood and tumor).

Every patient underwent thyroid surgery untreated. The clonotype was recovered from a male donor with papillary thyroid cancer or a benign thyroid nodule (not recorded which). Some clones in this sample may be carry-over from other donors' samples. The source material was tumor tissue. V usage is TRBV28 and J usage is TRBJ2-1; 7 bases match TRBD1. CDR3 sequence (DNA): TGTGCCAGCAGTTTATTACAGGGGAAGTTCTTC. Amino acids: CASSLLQGKFF. The full variable domain, in which reference TRBV28 and TRBJ2-1 provide the parts outside the CDR3, is DVKVTQSSRYLVKRTGEKVFLECVQDMDHENMFWYRQDPGLGLRLIYFSYDVKMKEKGDIPEGYSVSREKKERFSLILESASTNQTSMYLCASSLLQGKFFGPGTRLTVL.